The entry below describes one TCR beta chain. The sample holds a few counts of this clone. No antigen is known for it. No base quality values were provided; no much bigger clone lies one nucleotide off. The CDR3 covers 17 residues, taking in both the cysteine and the phenylalanine. The sequence is cut down to CDR3 DNA, 51 bases in frame from base 1. The V end gives up 0 bases and the J end 3 bases, leaving 9 bases in the junction not matched to a gene. CDR1 and CDR2 are read off the germline V gene as MNHNS and SASEGT. This entry is derived from a study of cytomegalovirus exposure and HLA in healthy donors (dated 2017 in TCRdb). General notes on the study: An earlier analysis of approximately 550 of the donors reported about 250 Gb of sequence data and some 120 million unique TCR beta sequences from 190 million or so T cells. An early release that covered 500 to 800 HLA-typed donors contained around 300 gigabases of sequencing data and tens of millions of unique TCR sequences. Of the roughly 410 genotyped donors, less than 85% were placed in the genetic ancestry cluster associated with self-reported Caucasian donors. The aim of the study was to test whether cataloging public T cell receptors could identify signatures of past pathogen exposure. The T cell repertoires of roughly 660 subjects were profiled by immunosequencing and related to cytomegalovirus serostatus. Along with the roughly 700-subject first cohort, a separate validation cohort of roughly 110 different subjects was used. The study combined high-throughput TCR immunosequencing, statistical association of individual TCRs with disease status, and machine learning to predict cytomegalovirus infection status. A later analysis re-examined previously published TCR beta repertoires from over 500 donors and added high-resolution HLA genotyping to investigate patterns of TCR occurrence. In the later analysis, no new phenotypic data were used to find candidate immune exposures; instead, reliance was placed on TCR beta sequences and their occurrence across donors. In an earlier analysis of 587 of the donors, high-throughput TCR beta sequencing was used to judge whether each TCR beta V gene segment behaved as functional or pseudogenic. Donor age, sex, ethnicity and CMV serostatus were compiled together with the repertoire data. Genome-wide SNP genotypes for about 55% of the roughly 670 donors were used in a later genetic analysis, which treated that subset as a discovery cohort. All discovery cohort repertoires had been generated using a single sequencing platform. HLA typing included class I and class II loci at four-digit resolution. The number of typed donors differed by locus: about 629-630 for A, B, C, DRB1 and DQB1; 500 to 550 for DQA1; 606 for DPA1; and some 470 for DPB1. Because of strong linkage in the cohort, 4 to 6 DR-DQ haplotypes were treated as single units for association and clustering. On average, 235,054 unique TCR beta nucleotide sequences were sequenced per donor among a few hundred genotyped donors of the cohort, with roughly 18% of those sequences being non-productive. Broad study findings and their caveats: The cohort was sequenced for TCR beta chains only, and without alpha or paired-chain data the features that could be detected were limited. A later genetic analysis reported fewer N-insertions in productive TCRs among donors in an Asian-associated ancestry cluster than the approximately 700-donor mean. A cluster of highly shared sequence variants was judged likely to represent a technical artifact of the sequencing pipeline. A further reported finding was that TCR beta sequences accurately predicted the HLA-A and HLA-B alleles for most subjects in the first cohort. Across donors, most TCR sequences were observed very rarely, whereas some public TCRs were present in many individuals. CMV serostatus was the only immune exposure information available for the cohort. Correlated functional status among segregating V segments might reflect linkage disequilibrium, but an unknown experimental factor could not be ruled out. A later analysis found that TCR association rates varied across HLA loci, with DRB1 alleles showing the most associated TCRs and HLA-C alleles the fewest. In a later analysis, HLA-associated TCR beta chains were found to be more clonally expanded and to have lower generation probabilities than equally common non-associated chains. A later analysis associated 15,000 or so TCR beta sequences with specific HLA alleles at a false discovery rate of 0.05. In an earlier analysis of under 600 of the donors, most TCR beta V segments were observed in productive rearrangements about 87% or about 30% of the time, broadly matching IMGT annotations. In a later analysis, several top co-occurrence clusters were reported to appear linked to parvovirus B19, influenza, CMV and Epstein-Barr virus. Because HLA typing was unavailable for some donors at each locus, only the typed subset was used in association tests. A few of the identified cytomegalovirus-associated TCR beta chains were confirmed in vitro to be specific for cytomegalovirus antigens. The authors suggested that the approach could potentially be generalized to other disease states and immunological phenotypes. V-gene and J-gene trimming of TCR beta chains was associated with a missense DCLRE1C variant in a later genetic analysis, and the association was replicated in an independent cohort. The classifier was reported to diagnose cytomegalovirus status with high specificity and sensitivity in both the original and validation cohorts. Some IMGT-functional V segments, including TRBV6-2 and TRBV6-3, could not be distinguished by the 87-base-pair reads and were therefore excluded. According to a later analysis, most CMV-associated TCR beta chains appeared to be HLA-restricted, and the HLA associations seemed to be driven largely by CMV exposure. Because counts were too low, seventeen rarely observed V segments, including chromosome 9 orphons, were excluded from the earlier analysis of 587 of the donors. A total of fewer than 200 TCR beta chains were listed by the study as associated with cytomegalovirus. Strong co-occurrence of HLA alleles, especially DR and DQ, made assigning TCR associations to individual alleles difficult. Roughly uniform sequencing depth across donors was assumed in presence/absence analyses, although this assumption may not hold.

The cohort consisted of 600 to 700 healthy bone marrow donors. All cohort members were sampled while nominally healthy, although unrecorded immune exposures were likely present. The donor tested CMV seropositive, placing the donor among the 250 to 300 seropositive members of the cohort. Each donor provided a peripheral blood sample, and peripheral blood mononuclear cells were used for TCR beta sequencing. Genomic DNA extraction from the blood cell samples was performed with the Qiagen DNeasy Blood Extraction Kit. Receptor libraries were prepared by the immunoSEQ multiplex PCR assay. For the multiplex PCR, a mixture combining 60 forward primers for TCR Vbeta segments and 13 reverse primers for TCR Jbeta segments was used. The CDR3 region of rearranged TCR beta genes was amplified from genomic DNA with a multiplex PCR assay. Amplified TCR beta libraries were sequenced as 87-base-pair reads on the Illumina HiSeq System. Under the source paper's analysis protocol: A later analysis tallied roughly 80 million unique TCR beta chains across the approximately 670 repertoires, and approximately 9.9 million of those chains were shared by two or more donors. A nearest-neighbor algorithm error-corrected the raw reads and collapsed the reads into unique sequences, merging closely related sequences to remove PCR and sequencing errors. CDR3 sequences were aligned to IMGT reference sequences to assign V, D and J gene segments. For a sequence to be retained, a match of at least six nucleotides to both a V gene segment and a J gene segment was required. Rearrangements were classified as productive when the CDR3 lacked stop codons and remained in frame with V and J, and all other rearrangements were classified as non-productive. Following IMGT convention, CDR3 was defined as the stretch from the second conserved V-encoded cysteine to the conserved J-encoded phenylalanine. The earlier analysis of about 530 of the donors excluded any sequence lacking an unambiguous match to a single V gene segment. In an earlier analysis of several hundred of the donors, V segments were called functional above 56.7% productive rearrangements and were called segregating when the between-donor standard deviation exceeded 5%. A statistical classification framework was built to diagnose cytomegalovirus status from the catalog of TCR beta chain sequences. In a later analysis, TCR nucleotide sequences were compared against IMGT/GENE-DB human TR gene sequences so that V and J genes could be assigned. A later analysis assigned CDR3 sequences and most-parsimonious VDJ recombination scenarios with the TCRdist pipeline. In a later analysis, each TCR beta chain was defined by its CDR3 amino acid sequence together with its V-gene family, and reads lacking a unique V-gene family were excluded. To address suspected cross-contamination and a sequencing artifact, a later analysis removed around 600 highly shared, low-generation-probability nucleotide sequences. In a later analysis, a clonal expansion index was calculated for each public chain from normalized within-repertoire ranks of inferred template counts. A later analysis computed generation probabilities with a VDJ recombination model fitted to out-of-frame rearrangements, and checked the results against IGoR. In a later analysis, hypergeometric tests were used to score TCR-TCR, TCR-HLA and TCR-CMV co-occurrence, with a repertoire-size bias correction applied to TCR pairs. A later analysis estimated false discovery rates by permuting HLA or CMV assignments 20 times. In a later analysis, co-occurring TCRs were grouped with DBSCAN, and TCRdist sequence similarity was added when clustering was performed within HLA-allele-positive subsets. For co-occurrence clustering, repertoires with fewer than 30,000 or more than 120,000 public chains were excluded, along with five repertoires with anomalous nucleotide sharing. TCRdb took this table from immuneACCESS and kept in-frame rearrangements with V and J called. Such tables lack part of the clones; where checked against another copy, unresolved V genes explain under half of the gap, and the rest is unexplained. V and J calls and clone size are as listed in that table; D and trimming were resolved from the DNA. For this sample the table gives 90,000 or so clones, of which approximately 64% were detected only once. Of the sample, 5.5% to 6% falls within the top ten clones.

The V and J segments used are TRBV6-1 and TRBJ2-7, and 9 junctional nucleotides match TRBD2. The source is a boy aged 5-17 years in good health and CMV-seropositive. The specimen sequenced was PBMCs. The CDR3 protein: CASSEAVYGLASYEQYF. The DNA sequence is given as TGTGCCAGCAGTGAAGCGGTTTATGGACTAGCGAGCTACGAGCAGTACTTC.